The T cell receptor (beta chain) under discussion was sequenced for a study of technical replicates of blood from several donors (dated by TCRdb to about 2017). From V the trimming removes 2 bases and from J it removes 6 bases, while the gene matches leave 3 bases of the junction unaccounted for. Reading the germline V gene gives CDR1 MGHRA and CDR2 YSYEKL. Inclusive of the bounding cysteine and phenylalanine, the CDR3 is 16 residues long. CDR3 DNA is the only sequence kept; it has 48 bases, read in frame from the first base. Note on this clone: There is no known antigen for this receptor. Per-nucleotide qualities are absent, and no much larger clonotype sits a single base away.

Library preparation used the immunoSEQ multiplex PCR assay. TCRdb mirrors the immuneACCESS table, restricted to in-frame sequences. Some clones are absent from its copies; in checked studies, under half trace to an unresolved V gene, and the reason for the others is unknown. This sample comprises about 61,000 clones, more than 75% of them detected only once. Roughly 5% of the sample is taken by the ten largest. Sequenced sample: PBMCs. The chain was built from TRBV4-1 and TRBJ2-1, with 14 bases aligning to TRBD2. The clonotype originates from a human donor in good health. Some clones in this sample may be carry-over from other donors' samples. The CDR3 has the sequence CASSQTGTSGSNEQFF. The nucleotide sequence reads TGCGCCAGCAGCCAAACCGGGACTAGCGGGAGCAATGAGCAGTTCTTC.